This T cell receptor (beta chain) was recorded in a study of early T cells in non-severe SARS-CoV-2 infection. TCRdb ran MiXCR on the 5' RACE reads and lists one entry per CDR3 protein. The table records fewer than 35,000 distinct CDR3 sequences, approximately 5% of them present only once. In this sample, this clonotype turned up many times. The V gene end was trimmed by 7 bases and the J gene end by 2 bases; junction bases not matched to a gene: 4. In germline, CDR1 is ENHRY, CDR2 SYGVKD. CDR3 length: 14 amino acids. Sequencing was carried out using whole blood. The clonotype originates from an adult who was a healthcare worker with PCR-confirmed SARS-CoV-2 infection or an uninfected control (not recorded which). The gene calls are TRBV10-3 and TRBJ1-5; 8 bases match TRBD1. The CDR3, as DNA: TGTGCCATCAAAGGACAGGGAGGCAATCAGCCCCAGCATTTT. This codes for CAIKGQGGNQPQHF.